These 7 T cell receptor beta chains originate from one sample sequenced in a study of a mutant IDH1 vaccine in newly diagnosed glioma. Indicated time point: week 47, end of study. Vaccination comprised doses that each held 300 ug of mutant IDH1 20-mer peptide, plus topical imiquimod. These receptors' antigens are unknown. Libraries were prepared by immunoSEQ multiplex PCR; TCRdb keeps only in-frame clonotypes and omits some of them. The table records 60,000 to 65,000 clones, roughly four fifths of them present only once. Sequenced here: PBMCs, sampled from a glioma patient whose treatment included an IDH1 peptide vaccine. Receptors originate from a man aged 25 to 40 with glioma.

This clone was observed a handful of times. CDR3 loop: CASSGGLAGILSGELFF. CDR3 nucleotides: TGCGCCAGCAGCGGGGGACTAGCGGGGATCTTGTCCGGGGAGCTGTTTTTT. The chain links TRBV5-1 to TRBJ2-2; 13 bases agree with TRBD2. There are 17 residues in the CDR3. CDR1 and CDR2 (germline): SGHRS, YFSETQ. The V segment lost 4 bases and the J segment 6 bases; nucleotides outside the gene matches: 9.

In its sample, this clone was seen once. V is TRBV7-9 and J is TRBJ1-2; TRBD1 matches at 10 bases. The J segment lost 7 bases and the V segment lost 0 bases, leaving 5 bases of the junction unmatched. The germline CDR1 and CDR2 sequences are SEHNR and FQNEAQ (reference sequence). The CDR3 sequence is 15 residues long. The CDR3 loop is CASSLAGTGVGGYTF. In DNA form, the CDR3 reads TGTGCCAGCAGCTTAGCTGGGACAGGGGTGGGTGGCTACACCTTC.

The chain employs TRBV28 and TRBJ1-1, with D possibly matching TRBD1 (6 bases). The CDR3 covers 16 residues. V was clipped by 6 bases and J by 4 bases, with 21 bases between them. In germline, CDR1 is MDHEN, CDR2 SYDVKM. The CDR3 protein is CASRADRGKDRTEAFF. Here the CDR3 DNA reads TGTGCCAGCAGGGCCGATAGGGGGAAAGATCGCACTGAAGCTTTCTTT. Full variable domain (missing parts from reference TRBV28 and TRBJ1-1): DVKVTQSSRYLVKRTGEKVFLECVQDMDHENMFWYRQDPGLGLRLIYFSYDVKMKEKGDIPEGYSVSREKKERFSLILESASTNQTSMYLCASRADRGKDRTEAFFGQGTRLTVV.

The J gene is TRBJ1-6, the V gene TRBV7-6; the D is unclear. The V end was cut by 5 bases, the J end by 7 bases, with 9 bases between. This CDR3 region has 13 residues. CDR1 and CDR2 from the germline V gene are SGHVS and FNYEAQ. The CDR3 loop reads CASSPAVNSPLHF. The CDR3 nucleotides read TGTGCCAGCAGCCCGGCGGTGAATTCACCCCTCCACTTT. The full variable domain, rest sourced from reference TRBV7-6 and TRBJ1-6, is GAGVSQSPRYKVTKRGQDVALRCDPISGHVSLYWYRQALGQGPEFLTYFNYEAQQDKSGLPNDRFSAERPEGSISTLTIQRTEQRDSAMYRCASSPAVNSPLHFGNGTRLTVT.

V gene TRBV11-3 combines with J gene TRBJ2-1; D call uncertain. The V gene's germline CDR1 is SGHNT and CDR2 YENEEA. V was trimmed by 3 bases and J by 0 bases, leaving 6 bases between them. This CDR3 has 14 residues. The chain's CDR3 is CASSFGGSYNEQFF. The CDR3 DNA sequence: TGTGCCAGCAGCTTCGGCGGCTCCTACAATGAGCAGTTCTTC. Full variable domain (remainder filled in from reference TRBV11-3 and TRBJ2-1): EAGVVQSPRYKIIEKKQPVAFWCNPISGHNTLYWYLQNLGQGPELLIRYENEEAVDDSQLPKDRFSAERLKGVDSTLKIQPAELGDSAVYLCASSFGGSYNEQFFGPGTRLTVL.

This clone occurred once. The chain is built from TRBV27 and TRBJ1-2; D remains unclear. V shed 2 bases and J shed 2 bases, with 6 bases lying between them. The CDR3 runs to 13 residues. Germline V gene data show CDR1 as MNHEY and CDR2 as SMNVEV (reference sequence). The CDR3 nucleotides read TGTGCCAGCAGTTTACTAGGGAACTATGGCTACACCTTC. This sequence encodes CASSLLGNYGYTF.

The V call is TRBV14, the J call TRBJ2-5, with 10 bases lining up with TRBD2. Germline trimming cut 4 bases from V and 2 bases from J; bases unmatched to any gene: 13. CDR3 size: 18 residues. Germline assignment: CDR1 SGHDN and CDR2 FVKESK. The CDR3 region is CASSPQNMASGGQETQYF. CDR3 DNA: TGTGCCAGCAGCCCCCAGAATATGGCTAGCGGGGGACAAGAGACCCAGTACTTC.